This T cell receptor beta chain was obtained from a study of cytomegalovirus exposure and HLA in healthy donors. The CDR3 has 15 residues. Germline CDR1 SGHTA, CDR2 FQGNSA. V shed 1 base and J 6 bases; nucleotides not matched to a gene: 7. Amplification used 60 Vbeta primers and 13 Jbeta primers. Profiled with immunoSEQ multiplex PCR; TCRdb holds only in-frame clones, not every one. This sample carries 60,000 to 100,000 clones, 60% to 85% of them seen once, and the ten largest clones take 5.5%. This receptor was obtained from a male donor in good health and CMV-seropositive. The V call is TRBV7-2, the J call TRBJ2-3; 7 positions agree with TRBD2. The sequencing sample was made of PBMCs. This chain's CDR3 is CASSLVAGAGDTQYF. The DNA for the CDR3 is TGTGCCAGCAGCTTAGTAGCGGGCGCAGGGGATACGCAGTATTTT.